This paragraph covers one T cell receptor beta chain sequence. This sample stems from a study of blood T cell repertoires in COVID-19. The repertoire was sequenced with immunoSEQ multiplex PCR; TCRdb's copy has only in-frame clones and lacks some. Of over 200,000 clones detected, 84% appear once; the ten largest clones hold about 1.7%. CDR1 SEHNR and CDR2 FQNEAQ come from the germline V gene (reference sequence). The CDR3 runs 15 residues. V dropped 4 bases and J dropped 1 base, with 13 bases sitting between them. This receptor was obtained from a man aged 60 to 75 who had recovered from COVID-19. Sequenced input: PBMCs or T cells enriched from blood (not recorded which). This chain uses TRBV7-9 with TRBJ1-1, with D unclear. The CDR3 nucleotides read TGTGCCAGCAGCTCATGGGAGTTCTGGAACACTGAAGCTTTCTTT. It yields the protein CASSSWEFWNTEAFF.